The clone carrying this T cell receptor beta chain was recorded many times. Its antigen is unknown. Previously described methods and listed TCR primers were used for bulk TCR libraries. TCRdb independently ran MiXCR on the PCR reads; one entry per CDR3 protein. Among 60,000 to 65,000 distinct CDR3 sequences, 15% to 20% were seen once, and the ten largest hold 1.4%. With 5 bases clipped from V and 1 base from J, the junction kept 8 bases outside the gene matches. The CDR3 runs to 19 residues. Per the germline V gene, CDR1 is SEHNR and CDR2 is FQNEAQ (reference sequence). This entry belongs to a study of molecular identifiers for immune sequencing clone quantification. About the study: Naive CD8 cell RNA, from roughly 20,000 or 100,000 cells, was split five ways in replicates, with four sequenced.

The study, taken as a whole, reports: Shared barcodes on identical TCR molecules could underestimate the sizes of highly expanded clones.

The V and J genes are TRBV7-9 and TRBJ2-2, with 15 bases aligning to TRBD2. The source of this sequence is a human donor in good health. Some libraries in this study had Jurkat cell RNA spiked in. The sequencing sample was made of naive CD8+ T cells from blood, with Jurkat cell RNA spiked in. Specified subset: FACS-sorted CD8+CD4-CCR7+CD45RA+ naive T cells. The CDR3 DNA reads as TGTGCCAGCAGCCCTGGGACTAGCGGGAGGTCTTGGAACACCGGGGAGCTGTTTTTT. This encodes CASSPGTSGRSWNTGELFF.